This T cell receptor (beta chain) was found in a study of chemoradiotherapy in HPV16-positive cancers. Study context: Functional T-cell assays on a couple of HPV16-positive patients' cells defined candidate HPV-specific clones and common TCR motifs. Overall study findings and caveats: Candidate HPV-specific clones and E7-related TCR motifs grew in tumor during treatment. HPV-specific T cells were functionally defined from only a couple of HPV16-positive patients.

This CDR3 is 10 amino acids long. Trimming took 5 bases from V and 3 from J, leaving 1 base between them. Germline CDR1 and CDR2: LNHDA and SQIVND (reference sequence). Data came from immunoSEQ multiplex PCR; TCRdb stores just in-frame clones and leaves some out. The repertoire holds around 12,000 clones, with more than 50% as singletons. About this clone: What it binds is not known.

Repertoires were sampled repeatedly during chemoradiotherapy. Sampling was performed from a patient who underwent chemoradiotherapy. The chain carries TRBV19 and TRBJ1-2; D gene unclear. This receptor was identified in a human donor with HPV-associated anogenital cancer. Here the CDR3 DNA reads TGTGCCAGTAGTGACTATGGCTACACCTTC. It translates to CASSDYGYTF.